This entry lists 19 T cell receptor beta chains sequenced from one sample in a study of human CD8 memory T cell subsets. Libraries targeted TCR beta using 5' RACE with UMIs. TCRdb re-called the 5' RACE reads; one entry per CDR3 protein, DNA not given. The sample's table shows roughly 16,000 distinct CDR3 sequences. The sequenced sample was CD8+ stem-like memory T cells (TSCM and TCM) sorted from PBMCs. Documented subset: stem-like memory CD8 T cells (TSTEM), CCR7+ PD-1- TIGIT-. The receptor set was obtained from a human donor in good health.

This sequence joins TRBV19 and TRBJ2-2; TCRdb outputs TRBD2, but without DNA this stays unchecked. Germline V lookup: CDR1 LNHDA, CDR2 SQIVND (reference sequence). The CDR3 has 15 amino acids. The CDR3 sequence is CASSGTSGGTGELFF. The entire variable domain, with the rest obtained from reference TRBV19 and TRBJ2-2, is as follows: DGGITQSPKYLFRKEGQNVTLSCEQNLNHDAMYWYRQDPGQGLRLIYYSQIVNDFQKGDIAEGYSVSREKKESFPLTVTSAQKNPTAFYLCASSGTSGGTGELFFGEGSRLTVL.

The CDR3 loop reads CASSLVGHREYSNQPQHF. This chain connects TRBV7-8 to TRBJ1-5. Germline-derived CDR1 and CDR2 are SGHVS and FQNEAQ. The CDR3 is 18 amino acids.

CDR3 amino acids: CSVERSPYNEQFF. The V gene is TRBV29-1, the J gene TRBJ2-1. CDR1 SQVTM and CDR2 ANQGSEA come from the germline V gene. The CDR3 contains 13 residues.

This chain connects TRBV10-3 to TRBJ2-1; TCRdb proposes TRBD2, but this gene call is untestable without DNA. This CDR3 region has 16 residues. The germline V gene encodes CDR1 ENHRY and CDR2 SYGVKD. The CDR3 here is CAISELAGDPYNEQFF.

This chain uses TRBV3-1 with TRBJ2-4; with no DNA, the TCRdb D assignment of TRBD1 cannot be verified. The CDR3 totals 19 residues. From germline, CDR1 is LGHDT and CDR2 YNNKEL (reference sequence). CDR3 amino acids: CASSGLSDRGFGAKNIQYF.

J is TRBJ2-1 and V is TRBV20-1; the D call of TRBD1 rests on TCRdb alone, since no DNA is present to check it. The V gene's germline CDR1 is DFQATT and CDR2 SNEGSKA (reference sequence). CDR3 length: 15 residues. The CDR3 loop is CSARDPQGTYNEQFF.

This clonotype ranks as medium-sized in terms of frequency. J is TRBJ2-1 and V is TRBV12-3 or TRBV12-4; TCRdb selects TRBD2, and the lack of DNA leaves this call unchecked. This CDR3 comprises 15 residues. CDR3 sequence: CASSLGAGGPNEQFF.

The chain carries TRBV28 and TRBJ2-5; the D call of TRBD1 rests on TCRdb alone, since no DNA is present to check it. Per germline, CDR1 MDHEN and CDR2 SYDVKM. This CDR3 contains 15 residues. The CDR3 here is CASSLSDSLQETQYF.

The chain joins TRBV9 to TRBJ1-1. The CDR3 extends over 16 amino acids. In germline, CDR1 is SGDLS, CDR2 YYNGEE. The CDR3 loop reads CASSVARDPRNTEAFF.

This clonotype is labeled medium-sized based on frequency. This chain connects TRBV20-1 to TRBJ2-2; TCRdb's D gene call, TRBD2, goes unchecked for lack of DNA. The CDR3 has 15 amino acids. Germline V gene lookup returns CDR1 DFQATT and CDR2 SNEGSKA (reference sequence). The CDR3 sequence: CSAVTGLAGPGELFF.

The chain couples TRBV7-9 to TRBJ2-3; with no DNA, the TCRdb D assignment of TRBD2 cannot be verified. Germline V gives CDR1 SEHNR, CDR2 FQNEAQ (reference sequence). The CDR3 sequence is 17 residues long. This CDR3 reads CASSLPGLAGSTDTQYF.

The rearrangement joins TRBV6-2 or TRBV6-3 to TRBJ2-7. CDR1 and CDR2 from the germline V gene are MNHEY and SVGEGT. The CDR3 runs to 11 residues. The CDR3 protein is CASSQTYEQYF.

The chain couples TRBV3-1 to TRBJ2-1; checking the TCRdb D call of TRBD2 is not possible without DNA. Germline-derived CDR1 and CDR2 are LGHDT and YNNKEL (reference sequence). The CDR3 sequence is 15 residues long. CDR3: CASSQASAGYNEQFF.

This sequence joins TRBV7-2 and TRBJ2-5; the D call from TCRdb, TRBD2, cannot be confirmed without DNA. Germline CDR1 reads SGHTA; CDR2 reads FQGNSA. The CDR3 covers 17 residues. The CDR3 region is CASSFLDGAGSRETQYF.

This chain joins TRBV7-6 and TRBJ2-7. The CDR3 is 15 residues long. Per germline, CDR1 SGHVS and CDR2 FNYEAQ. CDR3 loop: CASSLAHRVSYEQYF.

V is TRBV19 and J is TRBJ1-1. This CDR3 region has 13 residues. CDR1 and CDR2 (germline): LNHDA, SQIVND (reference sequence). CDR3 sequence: CASTSSYGTEAFF.

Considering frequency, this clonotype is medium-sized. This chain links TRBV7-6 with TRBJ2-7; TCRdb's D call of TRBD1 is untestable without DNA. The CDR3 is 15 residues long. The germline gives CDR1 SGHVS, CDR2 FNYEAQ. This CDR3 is CASILTGTGSSEQYF.

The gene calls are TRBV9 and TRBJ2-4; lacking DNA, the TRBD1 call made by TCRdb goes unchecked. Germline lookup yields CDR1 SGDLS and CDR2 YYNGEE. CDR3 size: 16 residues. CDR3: CASSVLAGVSKNIQYF.

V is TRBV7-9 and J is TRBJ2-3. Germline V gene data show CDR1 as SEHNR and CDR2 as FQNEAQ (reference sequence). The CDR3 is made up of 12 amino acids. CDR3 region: CASRVGTDTQYF. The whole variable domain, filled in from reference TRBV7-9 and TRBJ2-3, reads DTGVSQNPRHKITKRGQNVTFRCDPISEHNRLYWYRQTLGQGPEFLTYFQNEAQLEKSRLLSDRFSAERPKGSFSTLEIQRTEQGDSAMYLCASRVGTDTQYFGPGTRLTVL.